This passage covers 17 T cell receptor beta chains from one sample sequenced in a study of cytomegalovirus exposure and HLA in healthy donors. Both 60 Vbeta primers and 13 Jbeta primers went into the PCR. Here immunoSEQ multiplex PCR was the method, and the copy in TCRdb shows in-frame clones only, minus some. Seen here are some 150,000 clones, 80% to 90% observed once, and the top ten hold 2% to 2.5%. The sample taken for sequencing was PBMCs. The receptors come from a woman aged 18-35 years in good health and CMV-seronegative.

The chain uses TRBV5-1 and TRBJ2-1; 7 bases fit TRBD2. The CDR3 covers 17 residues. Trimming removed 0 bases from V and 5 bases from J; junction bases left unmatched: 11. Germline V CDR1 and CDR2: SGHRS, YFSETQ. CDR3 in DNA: TGCGCCAGCAGCTTGGTTATGGTGGCTAGCGGAAACAATGAGCAGTTCTTC. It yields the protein CASSLVMVASGNNEQFF.

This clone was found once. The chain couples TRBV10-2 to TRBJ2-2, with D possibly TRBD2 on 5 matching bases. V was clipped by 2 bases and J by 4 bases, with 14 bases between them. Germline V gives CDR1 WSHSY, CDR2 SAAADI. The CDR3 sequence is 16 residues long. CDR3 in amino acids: CASSERGSRTTGELFF. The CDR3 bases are TGCGCCAGCAGTGAGCGGGGTTCAAGAACCACCGGGGAGCTGTTTTTT.

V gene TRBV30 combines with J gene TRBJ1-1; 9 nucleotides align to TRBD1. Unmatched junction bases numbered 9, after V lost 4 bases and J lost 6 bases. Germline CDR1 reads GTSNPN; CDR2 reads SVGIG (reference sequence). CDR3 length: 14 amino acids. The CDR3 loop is CAWNRDRARAEAFF. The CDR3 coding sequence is TGTGCCTGGAATCGGGACAGGGCAAGGGCTGAAGCTTTCTTT.

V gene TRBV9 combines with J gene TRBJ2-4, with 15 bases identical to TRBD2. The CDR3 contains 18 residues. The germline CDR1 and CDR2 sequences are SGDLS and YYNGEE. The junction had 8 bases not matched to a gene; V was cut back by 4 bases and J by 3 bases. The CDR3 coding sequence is TGTGCCAGCAGCCCCGGACTAGCGGGAGGGAGGGGCAAAAACATTCAGTACTTC. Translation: CASSPGLAGGRGKNIQYF.

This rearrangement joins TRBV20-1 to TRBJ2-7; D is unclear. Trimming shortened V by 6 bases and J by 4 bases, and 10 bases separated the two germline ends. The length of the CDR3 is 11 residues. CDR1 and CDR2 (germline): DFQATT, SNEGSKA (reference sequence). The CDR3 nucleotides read TGCAGTGCCACAGCTGATTACGAGCAGTACTTC. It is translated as CSATADYEQYF.

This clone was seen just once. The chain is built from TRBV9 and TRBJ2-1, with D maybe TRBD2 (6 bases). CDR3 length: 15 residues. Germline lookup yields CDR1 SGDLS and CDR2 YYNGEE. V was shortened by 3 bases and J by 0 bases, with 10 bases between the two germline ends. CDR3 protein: CASSAEGDSYNEQFF. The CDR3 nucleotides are TGTGCCAGCAGCGCGGAGGGCGACTCCTACAATGAGCAGTTCTTC.

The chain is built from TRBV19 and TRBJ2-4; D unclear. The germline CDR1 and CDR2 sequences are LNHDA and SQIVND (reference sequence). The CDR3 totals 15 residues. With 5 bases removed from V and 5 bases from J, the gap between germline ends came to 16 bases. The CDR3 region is CASSFRPGAENIQYF. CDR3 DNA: TGTGCCAGTAGTTTCCGTCCTGGAGCTGAAAACATTCAGTACTTC.

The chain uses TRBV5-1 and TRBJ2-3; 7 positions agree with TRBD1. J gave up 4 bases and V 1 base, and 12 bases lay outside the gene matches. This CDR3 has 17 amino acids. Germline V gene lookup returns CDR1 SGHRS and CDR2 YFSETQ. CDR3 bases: TGCGCCAGCAGCTTGTGGAAGGGGGCCGGGGTTTCAGATACGCAGTATTTT. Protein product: CASSLWKGAGVSDTQYF.

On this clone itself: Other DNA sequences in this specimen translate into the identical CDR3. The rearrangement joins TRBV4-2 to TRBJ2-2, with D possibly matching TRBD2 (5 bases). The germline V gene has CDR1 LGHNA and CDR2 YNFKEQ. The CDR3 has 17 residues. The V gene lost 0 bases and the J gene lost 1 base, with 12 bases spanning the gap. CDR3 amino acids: CASSQDWLAGNTGELFF. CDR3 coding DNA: TGTGCCAGCAGCCAAGATTGGCTGGCGGGGAACACCGGGGAGCTGTTTTTT.

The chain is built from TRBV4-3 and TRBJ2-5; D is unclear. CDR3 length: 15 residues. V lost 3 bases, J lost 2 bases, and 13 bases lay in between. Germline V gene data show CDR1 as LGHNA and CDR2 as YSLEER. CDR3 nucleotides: TGCGCCAGCAGCCAGGCCTGGGCCATGCAAGAGACCCAGTACTTC. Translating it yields CASSQAWAMQETQYF.

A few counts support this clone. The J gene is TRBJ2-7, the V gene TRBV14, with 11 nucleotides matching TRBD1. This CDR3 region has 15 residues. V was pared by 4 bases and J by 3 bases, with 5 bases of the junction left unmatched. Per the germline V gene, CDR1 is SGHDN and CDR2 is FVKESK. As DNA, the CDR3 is TGTGCCAGCAGCCCCTGGGGACAGGGGGTCTACGAGCAGTACTTC. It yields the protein CASSPWGQGVYEQYF.

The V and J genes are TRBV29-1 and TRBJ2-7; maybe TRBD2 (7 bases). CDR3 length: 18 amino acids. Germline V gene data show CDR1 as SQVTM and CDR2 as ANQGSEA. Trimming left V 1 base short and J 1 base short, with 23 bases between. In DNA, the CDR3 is TGCAGCGTTGAAGCGACCCGGGGGGCTCCCTCCCAATCCTACGAGCAGTACTTC. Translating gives CSVEATRGAPSQSYEQYF.

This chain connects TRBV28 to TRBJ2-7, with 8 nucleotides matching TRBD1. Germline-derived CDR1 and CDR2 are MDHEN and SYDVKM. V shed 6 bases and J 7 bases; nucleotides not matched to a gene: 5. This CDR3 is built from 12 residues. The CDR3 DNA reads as TGTGCCAGCAGGACAGGGGTGGGGGAGCAGTACTTC. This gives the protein CASRTGVGEQYF.

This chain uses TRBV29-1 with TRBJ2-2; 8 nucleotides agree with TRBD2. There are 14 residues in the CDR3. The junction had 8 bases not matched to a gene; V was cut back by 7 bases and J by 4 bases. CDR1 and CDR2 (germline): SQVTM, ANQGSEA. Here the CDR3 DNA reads TGCAGCGCCGTTGAAGCGGGGGTCACCGGGGAGCTGTTTTTT. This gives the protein CSAVEAGVTGELFF.

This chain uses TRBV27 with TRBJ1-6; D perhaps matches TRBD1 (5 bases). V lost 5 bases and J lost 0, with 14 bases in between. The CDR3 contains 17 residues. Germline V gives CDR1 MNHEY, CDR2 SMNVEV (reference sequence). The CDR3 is CASSPRALSSYNSPLHF. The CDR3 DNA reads TGTGCCAGCAGTCCCAGGGCCTTAAGCTCCTATAATTCACCCCTCCACTTT.

The CDR3 bases are TGTGCCAGCACTAGCGGGACCGCTCTCTCCTACGAGCAGTACTTC. It encodes CASTSGTALSYEQYF. The chain links TRBV6-1 to TRBJ2-7; 9 bases map to TRBD2. V shed 7 bases, J shed 0 bases, and the junction held 7 bases outside the gene matches. Germline assignment: CDR1 MNHNS and CDR2 SASEGT. The CDR3 loop spans 15 amino acids.

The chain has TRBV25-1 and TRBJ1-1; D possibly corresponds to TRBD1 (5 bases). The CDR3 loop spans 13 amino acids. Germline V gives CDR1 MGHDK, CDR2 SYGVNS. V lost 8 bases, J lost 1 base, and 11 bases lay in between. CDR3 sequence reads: CASSSTGNTEAFF. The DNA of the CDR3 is TGTGCCAGCTCAAGCACAGGGAACACTGAAGCTTTCTTT.